Below, 14 T cell receptor beta chains from the same sample are listed, as sequenced in a study of shared clonotypes between healthy human individuals. TCRdb keeps only in-frame clones here, not all; method: immunoSEQ multiplex PCR. The sample holds some 320,000 clones; roughly 84% are singletons and the top ten take around 15%. What was sequenced was memory CD8+ T cells sorted from blood. Stated subset: CD45RO+ cells pooled with CCR7-negative TemRA cells. These receptors all come from a man younger than 30 in good health.

This clone occurred once. This chain links TRBV30 with TRBJ1-1, with TRBD1 as a possible D gene (6 bases). Germline assignment: CDR1 GTSNPN and CDR2 SVGIG (reference sequence). The ends were cut back, 4 bases at V and 1 base at J, with 16 bases in the middle. The length of the CDR3 is 15 residues. CDR3 loop: CAWTRAIQGNTEAFF. The CDR3 nucleotides are TGTGCCTGGACTAGGGCGATACAGGGGAACACTGAAGCTTTCTTT.

The chain combines TRBV7-6 with TRBJ1-6; 8 positions match TRBD1. Germline CDR1 is SGHVS and CDR2 is FNYEAQ. This CDR3 comprises 14 residues. V gave up 4 bases and J gave up 9 bases; unmatched junction bases: 5. The CDR3 is CASSSSGGRSPLHF. CDR3 DNA sequence: TGTGCCAGCAGCTCGTCAGGGGGCCGTTCACCCCTCCACTTT.

V is TRBV13 and J is TRBJ2-1; D remains ambiguous. Trimming cost V 5 bases and J 10 bases, with 21 bases left between them. CDR1 is PRHDT, CDR2 FYEKMQ, per germline (reference sequence). CDR3 length: 15 amino acids. In nucleotides, the CDR3 is TGTGCCAGCAGCGCAGACGCTCCGGGTTTTGGCGAGCAGTTCTTC. It is translated as CASSADAPGFGEQFF.

The chain links TRBV7-2 to TRBJ2-7; D call uncertain. The CDR3 has 14 residues. Looked up from germline, CDR1 is SGHTA and CDR2 is FQGNSA. Between the trimmed V and J ends, which lost 0 bases and 0 bases, there was a span of 6 bases. CDR3 loop: CASSLADSSYEQYF. The CDR3 DNA is TGTGCCAGCAGCTTAGCGGATAGCTCCTACGAGCAGTACTTC.

J is TRBJ1-1 and V is TRBV5-6; D not certain. This CDR3 spans 15 amino acids. Between the trimmed V and J ends, which lost 6 bases and 0 bases, there was a span of 15 bases. Germline CDR1 SGHDT, CDR2 YYEEEE. CDR3 in amino acids: CASNLVSGMNTEAFF. Written as DNA, the CDR3 is TGTGCCAGCAACTTAGTGTCGGGCATGAACACTGAAGCTTTCTTT.

This rearrangement joins TRBV19 to TRBJ2-3, with unresolved D. V was trimmed by 3 bases and J by 0 bases, leaving 13 bases between them. The CDR3 covers 16 residues. Looked up from germline, CDR1 is LNHDA and CDR2 is SQIVND (reference sequence). The CDR3 sequence is CASSITGHPSTDTQYF. In DNA, the CDR3 is TGTGCCAGTAGTATTACCGGGCACCCTAGCACAGATACGCAGTATTTT.

This clone was counted once. V and J are TRBV2 and TRBJ1-4, with no clear D. Per the germline V gene, CDR1 is SNHLY and CDR2 is FYNNEI. Trimming removed 7 bases from V and 5 bases from J, with 17 bases in between. CDR3 size: 15 residues. The CDR3 DNA reads as TGTGCCAGCACCAGGCCATCAATATTAAATGAAAAACTGTTTTTT. It is translated as CASTRPSILNEKLFF.

The rearrangement links TRBV28 to TRBJ1-2, with D unclear. Trimming stripped 5 bases from V and 7 bases from J, with 11 bases between. The CDR3 spans 12 residues. From germline, CDR1 is MDHEN and CDR2 SYDVKM. In DNA form, the CDR3 reads TGTGCCAGCAGTCACGACCGGGGTGGCTACACCTTC. Protein sequence: CASSHDRGGYTF.

CDR3 amino acids: CASSLQPSSAAFNEQFF. CDR3 DNA sequence: TGCGCCAGCAGCTTACAACCCAGTTCGGCCGCCTTCAATGAGCAGTTCTTC. V is TRBV5-1 and J is TRBJ2-1; D call uncertain. CDR1 is SGHRS, CDR2 YFSETQ, per germline. This CDR3 has 17 amino acids. V lost 2 bases and J lost 6, with 21 bases in between.

The chain has TRBV7-6 and TRBJ1-1, with 7 bases identical to TRBD1. V lost 6 bases, J lost 1 base, and 8 bases stayed unmatched. From germline, CDR1 is SGHVS and CDR2 FNYEAQ. CDR3 length equals 15 residues. In DNA form, the CDR3 reads TGTGCCAGCAGTCTAACAGGGGTCGGGAACACTGAAGCTTTCTTT. It codes for CASSLTGVGNTEAFF.

This clone has only a few counts. This sequence joins TRBV5-6 and TRBJ2-7; 10 nucleotides line up with TRBD2. Germline CDR1 SGHDT, CDR2 YYEEEE. The CDR3 runs 15 residues. V shed 4 bases, J shed 3 bases, and the junction held 7 bases outside the gene matches. The CDR3 region is CASSTRLAGDYEQYF. CDR3 bases: TGTGCCAGCAGCACCCGACTAGCGGGCGACTACGAGCAGTACTTC.

The count of this clone is one. This chain connects TRBV5-8 to TRBJ2-7; D perhaps matches TRBD2 (5 bases). The CDR3 has 14 residues. Germline values: CDR1 SGHTS, CDR2 YDEGEE. Trimming pared 1 base from V and 3 bases from J, leaving 11 bases between. CDR3 loop: CASSLTSPYYEQYF. Here the CDR3 DNA reads TGTGCCAGCAGCTTGACTAGTCCCTACTACGAGCAGTACTTC.

The chain links TRBV7-3 to TRBJ1-1; no clear D. The CDR3 spans 14 residues. The germline CDR1 and CDR2 sequences are SGHTA and FQGTGA. V was cut by 0 bases and J by 2 bases, with 7 bases left in between. The CDR3 DNA sequence: TGTGCCAGCAGCTTAACAGGGCTCAACACTGAAGCTTTCTTT. Amino acid sequence: CASSLTGLNTEAFF.

This clone is a singleton in its sample. V usage is TRBV2 and J usage is TRBJ1-6; D remains ambiguous. Germline CDR1 is SNHLY and CDR2 is FYNNEI. Trimming shortened V by 2 bases and J by 7 bases, and 15 bases separated the two germline ends. The CDR3 consists of 16 residues. The DNA of the CDR3 is TGTGCCAGCAGTGAAATTTTGGCCGGCTGGAATTCACCCCTCCACTTT. Translating gives CASSEILAGWNSPLHF.